In this sample, the clone carrying this T cell receptor beta chain turned up a few times. This sample is part of a study of T cell repertoires in cytomegalovirus infection. TCRdb ran MiXCR on the reads and lists one entry per CDR3 protein. The sample includes fewer than 550,000 distinct CDR3 sequences, roughly 30% of them seen just once. The CDR3 runs to 18 residues. Losses at the gene ends were 0 bases for V and 4 bases for J; bases not matched to a gene: 8. The germline V gene encodes CDR1 SGHDT and CDR2 YYEEEE. This clonotype was sampled from a human donor in good health (CMV status not recorded). Some clones in this sample may be carry-over from other donors' samples. This chain joins TRBV5-6 and TRBJ2-1; 12 nucleotides align to TRBD2. Sequencing was performed on PBMCs. CDR3 in DNA: TGTGCCAGCAGCTTGGGGCTAGCGGGGGGGCCGAGGTACAATGAGCAGTTCTTC. This sequence encodes CASSLGLAGGPRYNEQFF. Full variable domain (remainder filled in from reference TRBV5-6 and TRBJ2-1): DAGVTQSPTHLIKTRGQQVTLRCSPKSGHDTVSWYQQALGQGPQFIFQYYEEEERQRGNFPDRFSGHQFPNYSSELNVNALLLGDSALYLCASSLGLAGGPRYNEQFFGPGTRLTVL.